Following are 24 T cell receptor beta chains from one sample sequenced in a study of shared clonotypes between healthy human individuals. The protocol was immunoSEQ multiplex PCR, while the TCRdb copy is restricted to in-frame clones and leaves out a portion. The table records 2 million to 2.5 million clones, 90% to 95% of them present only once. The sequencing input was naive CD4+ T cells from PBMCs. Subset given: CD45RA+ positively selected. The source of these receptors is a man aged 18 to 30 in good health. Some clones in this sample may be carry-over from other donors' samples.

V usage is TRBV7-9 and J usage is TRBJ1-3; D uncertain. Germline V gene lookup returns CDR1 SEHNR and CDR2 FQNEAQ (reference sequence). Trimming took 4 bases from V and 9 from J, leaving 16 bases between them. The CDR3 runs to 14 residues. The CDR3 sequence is CASSSPSRWGTIYF. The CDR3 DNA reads TGTGCCAGCAGCTCGCCATCTCGGTGGGGCACCATATATTTT.

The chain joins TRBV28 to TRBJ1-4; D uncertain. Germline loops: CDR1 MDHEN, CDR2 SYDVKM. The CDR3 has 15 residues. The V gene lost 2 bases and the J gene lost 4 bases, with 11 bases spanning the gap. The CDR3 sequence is CASSLATADNEKLFF. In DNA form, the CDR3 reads TGTGCCAGCAGTTTAGCCACCGCCGATAATGAAAAACTGTTTTTT.

CDR3 protein: CASLRDSRANQPQHF. In DNA, the CDR3 is TGCGCCAGCCTGAGGGACAGTCGGGCAAATCAGCCCCAGCATTTT. The V gene is TRBV5-1, the J gene TRBJ1-5; TRBD1 matches at 7 bases. The CDR3 runs 15 residues. Trimming removed 7 bases from V and 4 bases from J; junction bases left unmatched: 11. Germline values: CDR1 SGHRS, CDR2 YFSETQ. Looking up the rest from reference TRBV5-1 and TRBJ1-5 gives the full variable domain: KAGVTQTPRYLIKTRGQQVTLSCSPISGHRSVSWYQQTPGQGLQFLFEYFSETQRNKGNFPGRFSGRQFSNSRSEMNVSTLELGDSALYLCASLRDSRANQPQHFGDGTRLSIL.

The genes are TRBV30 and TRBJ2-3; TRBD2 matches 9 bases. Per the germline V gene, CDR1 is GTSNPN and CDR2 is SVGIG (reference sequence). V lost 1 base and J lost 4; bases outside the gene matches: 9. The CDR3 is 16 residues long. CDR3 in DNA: TGTGCCTGGAGTGCCGGGCTAGCGGGATTTGCAGATACGCAGTATTTT. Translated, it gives CAWSAGLAGFADTQYF.

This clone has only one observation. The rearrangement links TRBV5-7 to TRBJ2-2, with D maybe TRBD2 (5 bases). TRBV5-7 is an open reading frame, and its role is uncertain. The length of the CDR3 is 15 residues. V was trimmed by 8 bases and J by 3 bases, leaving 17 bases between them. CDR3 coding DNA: TGTGCCAGGCCCCCAAGTCTCGGGGACACCGGGGAGCTGTTTTTT. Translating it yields CARPPSLGDTGELFF.

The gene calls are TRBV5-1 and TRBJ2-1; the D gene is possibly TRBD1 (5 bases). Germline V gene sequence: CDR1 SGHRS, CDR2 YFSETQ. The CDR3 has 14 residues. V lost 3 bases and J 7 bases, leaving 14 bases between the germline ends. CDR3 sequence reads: CASSYLPQGNEQFF. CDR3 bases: TGCGCCAGCAGCTACTTACCTCAGGGAAATGAGCAGTTCTTC.

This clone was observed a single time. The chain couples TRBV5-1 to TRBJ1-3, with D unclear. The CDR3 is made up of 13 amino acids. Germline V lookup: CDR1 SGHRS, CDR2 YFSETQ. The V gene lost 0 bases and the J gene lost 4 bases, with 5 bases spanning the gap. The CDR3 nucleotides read TGCGCCAGCAGCTTGGAATACGGAAACACCATATATTTT. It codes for CASSLEYGNTIYF.

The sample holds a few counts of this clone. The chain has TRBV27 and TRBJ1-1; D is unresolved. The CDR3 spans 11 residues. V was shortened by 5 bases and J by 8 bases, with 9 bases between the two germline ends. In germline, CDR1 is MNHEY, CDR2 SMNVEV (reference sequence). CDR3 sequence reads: CASSRSGEAFF. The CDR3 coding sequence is TGTGCCAGCAGTAGGTCGGGGGAAGCTTTCTTT.

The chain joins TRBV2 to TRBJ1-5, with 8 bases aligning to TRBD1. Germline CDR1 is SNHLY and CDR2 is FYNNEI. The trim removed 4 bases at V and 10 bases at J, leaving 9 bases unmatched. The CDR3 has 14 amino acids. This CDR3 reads CASSALTGEDPQHF. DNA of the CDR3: TGTGCCAGCAGTGCCCTGACAGGGGAAGACCCCCAGCATTTT.

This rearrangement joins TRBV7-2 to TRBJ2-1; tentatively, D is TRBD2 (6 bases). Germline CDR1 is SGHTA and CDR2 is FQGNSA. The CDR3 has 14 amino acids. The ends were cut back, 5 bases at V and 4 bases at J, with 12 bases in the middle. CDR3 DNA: TGTGCCAGCAGCCGGACTAACCCATACAATGAGCAGTTCTTC. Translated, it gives CASSRTNPYNEQFF. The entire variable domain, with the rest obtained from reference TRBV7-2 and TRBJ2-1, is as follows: GAGVSQSPSNKVTEKGKDVELRCDPISGHTALYWYRQSLGQGLEFLIYFQGNSAPDKSGLPSDRFSAERTGGSVSTLTIQRTQQEDSAVYLCASSRTNPYNEQFFGPGTRLTVL.

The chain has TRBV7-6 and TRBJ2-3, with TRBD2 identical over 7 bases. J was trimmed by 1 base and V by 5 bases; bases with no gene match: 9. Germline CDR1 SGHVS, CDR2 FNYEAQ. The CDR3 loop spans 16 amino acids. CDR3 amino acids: CASSPEFAGGTDTQYF. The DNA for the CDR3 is TGTGCCAGCAGCCCCGAATTCGCGGGAGGCACAGATACGCAGTATTTT.

This CDR3 is CASSQPSGSIYNEQFF. The CDR3, as DNA: TGTGCCAGCAGCCAACCTAGCGGGAGTATCTACAATGAGCAGTTCTTC. J is TRBJ2-1 and V is TRBV4-2; 10 nucleotides line up with TRBD2. V dropped 2 bases and J dropped 3; count of bases not matched to a gene: 4. This CDR3 comprises 16 residues. Germline values: CDR1 LGHNA, CDR2 YNFKEQ.

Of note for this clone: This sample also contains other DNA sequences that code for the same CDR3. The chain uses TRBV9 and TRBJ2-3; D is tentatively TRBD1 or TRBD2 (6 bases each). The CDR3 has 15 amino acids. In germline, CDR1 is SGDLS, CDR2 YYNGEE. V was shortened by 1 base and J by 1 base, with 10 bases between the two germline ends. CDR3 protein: CASSVRGDGTDTQYF. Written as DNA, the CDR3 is TGTGCCAGCAGCGTAAGGGGGGACGGCACAGATACGCAGTATTTT.

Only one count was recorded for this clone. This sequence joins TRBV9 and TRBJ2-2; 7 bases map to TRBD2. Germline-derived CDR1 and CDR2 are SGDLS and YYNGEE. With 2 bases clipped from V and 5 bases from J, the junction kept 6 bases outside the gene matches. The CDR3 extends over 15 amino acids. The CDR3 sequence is CASSVLAAPTGELFF. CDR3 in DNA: TGTGCCAGCAGCGTTCTAGCGGCTCCTACCGGGGAGCTGTTTTTT.

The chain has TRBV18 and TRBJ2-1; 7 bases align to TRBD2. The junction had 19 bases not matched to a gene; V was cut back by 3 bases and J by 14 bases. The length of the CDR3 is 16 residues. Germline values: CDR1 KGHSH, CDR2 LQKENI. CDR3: CASSPTSRAGTGREFF. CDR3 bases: TGTGCCAGCTCACCGACTTCGCGAGCGGGAACGGGGCGGGAGTTCTTC.

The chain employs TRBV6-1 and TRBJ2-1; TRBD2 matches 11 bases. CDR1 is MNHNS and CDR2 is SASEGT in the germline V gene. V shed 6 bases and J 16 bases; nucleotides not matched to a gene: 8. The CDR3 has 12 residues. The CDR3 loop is CASRETSGTPFF. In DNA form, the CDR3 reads TGTGCCAGCAGAGAGACTAGCGGGACCCCCTTCTTC.

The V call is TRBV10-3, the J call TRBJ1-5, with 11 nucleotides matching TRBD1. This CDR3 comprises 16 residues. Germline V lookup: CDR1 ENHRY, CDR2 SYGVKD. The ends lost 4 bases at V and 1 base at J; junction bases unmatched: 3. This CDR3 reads CAISGTGGTSNQPQHF. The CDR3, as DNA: TGTGCCATCAGTGGGACAGGGGGCACGAGCAATCAGCCCCAGCATTTT.

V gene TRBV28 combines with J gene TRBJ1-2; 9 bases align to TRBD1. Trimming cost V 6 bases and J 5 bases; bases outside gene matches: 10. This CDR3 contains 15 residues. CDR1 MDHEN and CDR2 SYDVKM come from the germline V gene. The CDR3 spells CASSGGQGGGYGYTF. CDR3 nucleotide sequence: TGTGCCAGCAGCGGGGGACAGGGAGGAGGGTATGGCTACACCTTC.

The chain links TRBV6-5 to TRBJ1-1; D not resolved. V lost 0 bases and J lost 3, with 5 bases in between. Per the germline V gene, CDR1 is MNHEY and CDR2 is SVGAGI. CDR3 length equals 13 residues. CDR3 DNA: TGTGCCAGCAGTTACTCTGAGTACACTGAAGCTTTCTTT. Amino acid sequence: CASSYSEYTEAFF.

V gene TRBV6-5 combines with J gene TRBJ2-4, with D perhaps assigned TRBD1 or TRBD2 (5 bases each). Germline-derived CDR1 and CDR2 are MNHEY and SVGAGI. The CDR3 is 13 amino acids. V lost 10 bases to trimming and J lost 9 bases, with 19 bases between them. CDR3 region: CAISPGPQSIQYF. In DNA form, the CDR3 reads TGTGCCATCTCTCCGGGACCCCAGTCCATTCAGTACTTC.

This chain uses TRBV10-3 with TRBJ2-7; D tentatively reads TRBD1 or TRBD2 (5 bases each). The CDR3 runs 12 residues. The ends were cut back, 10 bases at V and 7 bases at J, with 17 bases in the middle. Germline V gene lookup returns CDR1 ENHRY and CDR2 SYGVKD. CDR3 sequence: CATSGQLGEQYF. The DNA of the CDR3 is TGTGCCACCTCGGGGCAGTTGGGGGAGCAGTACTTC.

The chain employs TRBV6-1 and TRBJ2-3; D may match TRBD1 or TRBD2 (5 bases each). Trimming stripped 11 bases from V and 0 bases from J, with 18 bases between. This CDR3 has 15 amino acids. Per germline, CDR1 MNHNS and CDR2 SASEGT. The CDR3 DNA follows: TGTGCCGGCCGGGGCAGAAGATCTAGCACAGATACGCAGTATTTT. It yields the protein CAGRGRRSSTDTQYF.

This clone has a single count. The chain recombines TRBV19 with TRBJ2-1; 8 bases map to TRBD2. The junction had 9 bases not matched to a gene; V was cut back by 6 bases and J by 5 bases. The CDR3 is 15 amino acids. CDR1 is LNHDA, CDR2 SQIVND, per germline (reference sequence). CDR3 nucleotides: TGTGCCAGTAGAGGGCGGGAGGCCCCCAACAATGAGCAGTTCTTC. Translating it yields CASRGREAPNNEQFF.

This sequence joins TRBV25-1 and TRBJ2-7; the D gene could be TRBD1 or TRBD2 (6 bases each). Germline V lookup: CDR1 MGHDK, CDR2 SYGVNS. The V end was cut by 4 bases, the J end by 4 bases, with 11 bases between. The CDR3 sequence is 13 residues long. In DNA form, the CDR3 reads TGTGCCAGCAGTGGAGGGGGAGGTTACGAGCAGTACTTC. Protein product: CASSGGGGYEQYF.